These 10 T cell receptor beta chains were sequenced from one sample in a study of CD8 T cells in Susac syndrome. RNA in amounts of roughly 0.5 to 1 ug was reverse transcribed with random hexamers. TCRdb recomputed calls from the immunoSEQ multiplex PCR reads with MiXCR, one row per CDR3 protein. The sample holds approximately 74,000 distinct CDR3 sequences, nearly 95% seen once. Material for sequencing was CD8+ T cells from PBMCs. The receptors derive from a human donor with Susac syndrome.

The chain employs TRBV30 and TRBJ2-1; 8 bases align to TRBD1. Germline V gives CDR1 GTSNPN, CDR2 SVGIG (reference sequence). Germline trimming cut 1 base from V and 7 bases from J; bases unmatched to any gene: 9. The CDR3 is made up of 15 amino acids. The CDR3 reads CAWSEGTGFWNEQFF. The CDR3 DNA reads as TGTGCCTGGAGTGAAGGGACAGGCTTTTGGAATGAGCAGTTCTTC.

The chain links TRBV12-5 to TRBJ2-1; 7 nucleotides agree with TRBD1. This CDR3 is built from 16 residues. The ends lost 0 bases at V and 13 bases at J; junction bases unmatched: 15. Germline CDR1 and CDR2: LGHNT and FRNRAP. CDR3 residues: CASGLVGQKKSVPQFF. Here the CDR3 DNA reads TGTGCTAGTGGTTTGGTGGGACAGAAAAAGTCGGTTCCACAGTTCTTC.

This sequence joins TRBV12-3 or TRBV12-4 and TRBJ2-5, with 11 bases aligning to TRBD2. With 5 bases clipped from V and 2 bases from J, the junction kept 7 bases outside the gene matches. The CDR3 consists of 16 residues. CDR3 nucleotides: TGTGCCAGCAGTATGATGGGACTAGCGGATCAAGAGACCCAGTACTTC. This sequence encodes CASSMMGLADQETQYF.

The rearrangement links TRBV2 to TRBJ2-3; 10 bases line up with TRBD2. Losses at the gene ends were 5 bases for V and 2 bases for J; bases not matched to a gene: 4. Germline lookup yields CDR1 SNHLY and CDR2 FYNNEI. CDR3 size: 15 residues. The CDR3 nucleotides read TGTGCCAGCAGTTTAGCGGGAGGCCCCACAGATACGCAGTATTTT. This codes for CASSLAGGPTDTQYF.

The chain couples TRBV6-5 to TRBJ2-5; TRBD2 matches 15 bases. Germline V gives CDR1 MNHEY, CDR2 SVGAGI. The CDR3 covers 15 residues. The V segment lost 6 bases and the J segment 9 bases; nucleotides outside the gene matches: 8. Here the CDR3 reads CASRGTSGRLGAQYF. The CDR3 DNA reads TGTGCCAGCAGGGGGACTAGCGGGAGGTTGGGGGCCCAGTACTTC.

The chain uses TRBV7-2 and TRBJ2-5; the match to TRBD1 covers 9 bases. The CDR3 length is 17 residues. V was pared by 2 bases and J by 2 bases, with 9 bases of the junction left unmatched. Germline loops: CDR1 SGHTA, CDR2 FQGNSA. The CDR3 bases are TGTGCCAGCAGCTTAACTTCCGGGACAGGGTATCAAGAGACCCAGTACTTC. This sequence encodes CASSLTSGTGYQETQYF. Full variable domain (missing parts from reference TRBV7-2 and TRBJ2-5): GAGVSQSPSNKVTEKGKDVELRCDPISGHTALYWYRQSLGQGLEFLIYFQGNSAPDKSGLPSDRFSAERTGGSVSTLTIQRTQQEDSAVYLCASSLTSGTGYQETQYFGPGTRLLVL.

This chain uses TRBV27 with TRBJ2-4; D is unclear. The ends were cut back, 6 bases at V and 7 bases at J, with 16 bases in the middle. Germline V lookup: CDR1 MNHEY, CDR2 SMNVEV (reference sequence). This CDR3 region has 14 residues. The CDR3 bases are TGTGCCAGCAGCCCCTCCCCCGGCGGCAACATTCAGTACTTC. The encoded protein is CASSPSPGGNIQYF.

The CDR3 DNA reads TGTGCCAGCAGCTTTGGGACTAGCGGGAGGCCTAAAGACACAGATACGCAGTATTTT. Translated: CASSFGTSGRPKDTDTQYF. The chain uses TRBV7-9 and TRBJ2-3; TRBD2 aligns across 15 bases. Germline V lookup: CDR1 SEHNR, CDR2 FQNEAQ (reference sequence). CDR3 length: 19 residues. The trim removed 3 bases at V and 2 bases at J, leaving 9 bases unmatched.

The V call is TRBV4-2, the J call TRBJ1-1, with D uncertain. The CDR3 sequence is 14 residues long. Germline V CDR1 and CDR2: LGHNA, YNFKEQ. V lost 5 bases and J 3 bases, leaving 13 bases between the germline ends. The CDR3 DNA is TGTGCCAGCAGCGAAGCGGTGCTCGACACTGAAGCTTTCTTT. The encoded protein is CASSEAVLDTEAFF.

In this sample, this clonotype turned up once. The V call is TRBV4-1, the J call TRBJ2-2; either TRBD1 or TRBD2 may supply D (5 bases each). Germline-derived CDR1 and CDR2 are MGHRA and YSYEKL. V lost 4 bases to trimming and J lost 6 bases, with 18 bases between them. This CDR3 contains 16 residues. This CDR3 reads CASSPLFGAVAGELFF. The CDR3 DNA sequence: TGCGCCAGCAGCCCACTATTCGGGGCCGTGGCCGGGGAGCTGTTTTTT.